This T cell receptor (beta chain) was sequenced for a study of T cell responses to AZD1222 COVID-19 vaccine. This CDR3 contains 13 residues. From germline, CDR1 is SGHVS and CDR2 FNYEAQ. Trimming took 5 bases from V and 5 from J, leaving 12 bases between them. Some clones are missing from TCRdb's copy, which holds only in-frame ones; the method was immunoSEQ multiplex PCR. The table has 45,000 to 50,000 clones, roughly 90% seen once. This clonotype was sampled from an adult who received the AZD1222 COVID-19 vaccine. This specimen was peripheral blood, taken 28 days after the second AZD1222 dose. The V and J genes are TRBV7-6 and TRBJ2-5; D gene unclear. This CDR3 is CASSQPPSETQYF. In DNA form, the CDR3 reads TGTGCCAGCAGCCAACCTCCCTCGGAGACCCAGTACTTC.